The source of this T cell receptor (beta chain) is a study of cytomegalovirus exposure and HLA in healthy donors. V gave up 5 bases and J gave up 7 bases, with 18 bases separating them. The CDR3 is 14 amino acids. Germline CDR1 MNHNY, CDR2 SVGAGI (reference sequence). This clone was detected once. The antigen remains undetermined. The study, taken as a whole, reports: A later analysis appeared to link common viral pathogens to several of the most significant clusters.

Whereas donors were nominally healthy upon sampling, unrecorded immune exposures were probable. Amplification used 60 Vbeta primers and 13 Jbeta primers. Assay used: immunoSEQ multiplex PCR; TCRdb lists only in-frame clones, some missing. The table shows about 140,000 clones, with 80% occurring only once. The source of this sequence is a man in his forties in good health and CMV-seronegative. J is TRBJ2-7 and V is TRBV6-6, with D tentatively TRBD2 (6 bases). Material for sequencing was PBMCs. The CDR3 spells CASSPTGEGFEQYF. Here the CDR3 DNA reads TGTGCCAGCAGTCCCACGGGAGAGGGTTTTGAGCAGTACTTC.